The next 24 T cell receptor beta chains were all read from a single sample in a study of cytomegalovirus exposure and HLA in healthy donors. The PCR contained 60 Vbeta and 13 Jbeta primers. Measured with immunoSEQ multiplex PCR; TCRdb has only the in-frame clones, and not every one. The sample records some 150,000 clones, around 79% being singletons. The specimen was PBMCs. The receptors derive from a man aged 35-49 years in good health and CMV-seronegative.

The chain recombines TRBV27 with TRBJ2-7, with a tentative D call TRBD1 (5 bases). Per germline, CDR1 MNHEY and CDR2 SMNVEV (reference sequence). This CDR3 has 12 amino acids. The germline V and J ends were trimmed by 5 bases and 7 bases, with 12 bases remaining between them. The CDR3 bases are TGTGCCAGCAGTGCCAAGGGGTATGAGCAGTACTTC. Translating it yields CASSAKGYEQYF.

The chain has TRBV14 and TRBJ2-6; D ambiguous. Trimming removed 4 bases from V and 0 bases from J, with 10 bases in between. The CDR3 has 16 amino acids. From germline, CDR1 is SGHDN and CDR2 FVKESK. The CDR3 sequence: CASSRFLDSGANVLTF. CDR3 coding DNA: TGTGCCAGCAGCCGGTTCTTAGACTCTGGGGCCAACGTCCTGACTTTC.

J is TRBJ2-7 and V is TRBV19, with 7 bases lining up with TRBD1. There are 14 residues in the CDR3. CDR1 and CDR2 from the germline V gene are LNHDA and SQIVND (reference sequence). V lost 5 bases and J lost 0; bases outside the gene matches: 4. The CDR3 sequence: CASSLGTASYEQYF. For the CDR3, the DNA is TGTGCCAGTAGTTTGGGGACAGCCTCCTACGAGCAGTACTTC.

The V call is TRBV28, the J call TRBJ1-1; weak D call: TRBD1 (6 bases). The CDR3 length is 17 residues. Germline loops: CDR1 MDHEN, CDR2 SYDVKM. The germline V and J ends were trimmed by 2 bases and 5 bases, with 21 bases remaining between them. DNA for the CDR3: TGTGCCAGCAGTTTACTGCCGCAAACAGGGTGGAGGACTGAAGCTTTCTTT. Residues: CASSLLPQTGWRTEAFF.

In its sample, this clone was seen a few times. The V call is TRBV19, the J call TRBJ2-3, with 7 bases fitting TRBD1. With 5 bases clipped from V and 2 bases from J, the junction kept 4 bases outside the gene matches. CDR3 length: 14 residues. Germline CDR1 LNHDA, CDR2 SQIVND (reference sequence). The CDR3 here is CASSLGTATDTQYF. CDR3 sequence (DNA): TGTGCCAGTAGTCTCGGGACAGCCACAGATACGCAGTATTTT.

The chain links TRBV6-5 to TRBJ2-2, with no clear D. Germline V gene sequence: CDR1 MNHEY, CDR2 SVGAGI. The V and J ends lost 2 bases and 6 bases respectively, with 4 bases between them. The CDR3 totals 12 residues. The DNA of the CDR3 is TGTGCCAGCAGTTACCAGGCCGGGGAGCTGTTTTTT. The encoded protein is CASSYQAGELFF.

The chain couples TRBV11-3 to TRBJ2-5, with a possible D match to TRBD1 (5 bases). This CDR3 is built from 13 residues. V was pared by 6 bases and J by 0 bases, with 8 bases between. The V gene's germline CDR1 is SGHNT and CDR2 YENEEA. CDR3 bases: TGTGCCAGCAGTCAGGGATACCAAGAGACCCAGTACTTC. This codes for CASSQGYQETQYF.

This clone was detected a few times. This chain joins TRBV4-1 and TRBJ1-1; D unclear. This CDR3 comprises 14 residues. V dropped 0 bases and J dropped 1 base, with 6 bases sitting between them. The germline gives CDR1 MGHRA, CDR2 YSYEKL. The CDR3 reads CASSQDLRNTEAFF. As DNA, the CDR3 is TGCGCCAGCAGCCAAGATCTACGGAACACTGAAGCTTTCTTT.

This chain joins TRBV12-5 and TRBJ1-2, with a tentative D call TRBD1 (5 bases). Trimming shortened V by 4 bases and J by 5 bases, and 11 bases separated the two germline ends. CDR3 length equals 13 residues. Germline lookup yields CDR1 LGHNT and CDR2 FRNRAP. Here the CDR3 DNA reads TGTGCTAGTGGTTCCCTGGGACTTTATGGCTACACCTTC. It is translated as CASGSLGLYGYTF.

This clone was seen a few times. V usage is TRBV19 and J usage is TRBJ2-5; TRBD1 is a possible D gene (6 bases). V was trimmed by 5 bases and J by 5 bases, leaving 12 bases between them. CDR3 length: 13 residues. Germline loops: CDR1 LNHDA, CDR2 SQIVND (reference sequence). The CDR3 here is CASSDVRGETQYF. CDR3 coding DNA: TGTGCCAGTAGTGATGTAAGGGGGGAGACCCAGTACTTC. The variable domain in full, completed from reference TRBV19 and TRBJ2-5, reads DGGITQSPKYLFRKEGQNVTLSCEQNLNHDAMYWYRQDPGQGLRLIYYSQIVNDFQKGDIAEGYSVSREKKESFPLTVTSAQKNPTAFYLCASSDVRGETQYFGPGTRLLVL.

Note on this clone: Other DNA sequences in the same sample also yield this CDR3. V is TRBV4-3 and J is TRBJ2-7; 9 nucleotides match TRBD2. J was trimmed by 10 bases and V by 1 base; bases with no gene match: 11. CDR1 LGHNA and CDR2 YSLEER come from the germline V gene. CDR3 length: 15 residues. CDR3 protein: CASSQGVASGRIQYF. CDR3 nucleotide sequence: TGCGCCAGCAGCCAAGGGGTGGCCAGCGGGAGGATCCAGTACTTC.

The chain employs TRBV7-9 and TRBJ2-7; maybe TRBD2 (6 bases). Germline V CDR1 and CDR2: SEHNR, FQNEAQ (reference sequence). V lost 5 bases and J lost 2, with 16 bases in between. The CDR3 extends over 15 amino acids. CDR3 region: CASSPGRTTTYEQYF. In nucleotides, the CDR3 is TGTGCCAGCAGCCCAGGACGGACTACCACCTACGAGCAGTACTTC. Looking up the rest from reference TRBV7-9 and TRBJ2-7 gives the full variable domain: DTGVSQNPRHKITKRGQNVTFRCDPISEHNRLYWYRQTLGQGPEFLTYFQNEAQLEKSRLLSDRFSAERPKGSFSTLEIQRTEQGDSAMYLCASSPGRTTTYEQYFGPGTRLTVT.

The CDR3 bases are TGTGCCAGCAGCTTAGCGTCTAGCGGGAGCTACACCGGGGAGCTGTTTTTT. Residues: CASSLASSGSYTGELFF. V and J are TRBV7-8 and TRBJ2-2; TRBD2 matches 10 bases. Germline lookup yields CDR1 SGHVS and CDR2 FQNEAQ. The CDR3 covers 17 residues. After removal of 0 bases from V and 3 bases from J, the junction contained 4 bases not matched to a gene. Full variable domain (rest looked up from reference TRBV7-8 and TRBJ2-2): GAGVSQSPRYKVAKRGQDVALRCDPISGHVSLFWYQQALGQGPEFLTYFQNEAQLDKSGLPSDRFFAERPEGSVSTLKIQRTQQEDSAVYLCASSLASSGSYTGELFFGEGSRLTVL.

This clone was counted a few times. CDR3 region: CASSSSGRAGDTQYF. CDR3 nucleotides: TGTGCCAGCAGCTCTAGCGGGAGGGCCGGAGATACGCAGTATTTT. The gene calls are TRBV7-9 and TRBJ2-3; 12 bases align to TRBD2. The J segment lost 5 bases and the V segment lost 4 bases, leaving 4 bases of the junction unmatched. The CDR3 consists of 15 residues. In germline, CDR1 is SEHNR, CDR2 FQNEAQ (reference sequence).

In its sample, this clone was seen a few times. The rearrangement uses TRBV5-4 and TRBJ2-1, with 8 nucleotides matching TRBD2. Germline assignment: CDR1 SGHNT and CDR2 YYREEE (reference sequence). The CDR3 spans 18 residues. Trimming removed 0 bases from V and 3 bases from J; junction bases left unmatched: 11. The CDR3 protein is CASSLGPGAGGHYNEQFF. CDR3 in DNA: TGTGCCAGCAGCTTGGGACCCGGGGCGGGAGGCCACTACAATGAGCAGTTCTTC. Looking up the rest from reference TRBV5-4 and TRBJ2-1 gives the full variable domain: ETGVTQSPTHLIKTRGQQVTLRCSSQSGHNTVSWYQQALGQGPQFIFQYYREEENGRGNFPPRFSGLQFPNYSSELNVNALELDDSALYLCASSLGPGAGGHYNEQFFGPGTRLTVL.

The rearrangement joins TRBV9 to TRBJ2-7, with TRBD1 identical over 9 bases. In germline, CDR1 is SGDLS, CDR2 YYNGEE. The V segment lost 4 bases and the J segment 2 bases; nucleotides outside the gene matches: 7. The length of the CDR3 is 15 residues. DNA of the CDR3: TGTGCCAGCAGCACGGGTGGACAGGGGACCTACGAGCAGTACTTC. Encoded protein: CASSTGGQGTYEQYF.

The rearrangement uses TRBV28 and TRBJ2-2, with D hard to call. Per germline, CDR1 MDHEN and CDR2 SYDVKM. The CDR3 length is 13 residues. V lost 7 bases and J 1 base, leaving 7 bases between the germline ends. CDR3 DNA sequence: TGTGCCAGCACTGTACAGAACACCGGGGAGCTGTTTTTT. As protein: CASTVQNTGELFF.

V and J are TRBV4-1 and TRBJ2-6; D gene ambiguous. The CDR3 length is 15 residues. Germline V lookup: CDR1 MGHRA, CDR2 YSYEKL. V shed 2 bases and J shed 2 bases, with 7 bases lying between them. The CDR3 sequence: CASSQSSPGANVLTF. Here the CDR3 DNA reads TGCGCCAGCAGCCAATCCTCCCCTGGGGCCAACGTCCTGACTTTC.

This clone was detected only a few times. V is TRBV5-1 and J is TRBJ2-2; maybe TRBD1 (6 bases). This CDR3 comprises 15 residues. Germline V CDR1 and CDR2: SGHRS, YFSETQ. V lost 4 bases and J 2 bases, leaving 12 bases between the germline ends. CDR3 DNA sequence: TGCGCCAGCAGCGTGACCGGGACAAACACCGGGGAGCTGTTTTTT. Protein: CASSVTGTNTGELFF.

This chain uses TRBV29-1 with TRBJ2-3; D may be TRBD1 (6 bases). Trimming took off 6 bases at V and 1 base at J, with 11 bases between the two ends. The CDR3 sequence is 13 residues long. Germline CDR1 is SQVTM and CDR2 is ANQGSEA. The CDR3 region has the DNA TGCAGCGTGGGACAAGGCCGCACAGATACGCAGTATTTT. Residues: CSVGQGRTDTQYF.

The CDR3 spells CASSLAGDPNEKLFF. The CDR3, as DNA: TGTGCCAGCAGCTTGGCCGGAGACCCTAATGAAAAACTGTTTTTT. This chain connects TRBV5-5 to TRBJ1-4, with unresolved D. The CDR3 consists of 15 residues. Trimming stripped 0 bases from V and 3 bases from J, with 9 bases between. Germline assignment: CDR1 SGHKS and CDR2 YYEKEE (reference sequence).

The chain couples TRBV6-5 to TRBJ2-5; TRBD2 might be the D (6 bases). The J call is uncertain, as TRBJ2-7 better fits the DNA end. Germline lookup yields CDR1 MNHEY and CDR2 SVGAGI. This CDR3 region has 13 residues. CDR3 sequence (DNA): TGTGCCAGCAGCGGGGGTCGGACTTACGAGCAGTACTTC. This codes for CASSGGRTYEQYF.

This clone was detected only a few times. Only one base separates this from a far larger clonotype, so it likely reflects a read error. The chain links TRBV11-3 to TRBJ2-6, with 8 bases identical to TRBD1. The germline V gene has CDR1 SGHNT and CDR2 YENEEA. This CDR3 spans 19 amino acids. Losses at the gene ends were 4 bases for V and 2 bases for J; bases not matched to a gene: 13. CDR3 loop: CASSYSPRDRIAGANVLTF. The CDR3 nucleotides are TGTGCCAGCAGCTATAGTCCCCGGGACAGGATCGCTGGGGCCAACGTCCTGACTTTC.

This clone occurred once. The chain employs TRBV30 and TRBJ1-3; D uncertain. The CDR3 spans 15 residues. V was trimmed by 1 base and J by 5 bases, leaving 15 bases between them. Germline V gives CDR1 GTSNPN, CDR2 SVGIG (reference sequence). The CDR3 sequence: CAWSGGGNTRNTIYF. Here the CDR3 DNA reads TGTGCCTGGAGTGGGGGAGGAAATACGCGAAACACCATATATTTT.